This T cell receptor (beta chain) originates from a study of cytomegalovirus exposure and HLA in healthy donors. PCR was performed using 60 Vbeta and 13 Jbeta primers. Measured with immunoSEQ multiplex PCR; TCRdb has only the in-frame clones, and not every one. The sample lists tens of thousands of clones; 75% were seen once. This CDR3 has 16 amino acids. The germline gives CDR1 SGHNT, CDR2 YENEEA. The V gene end was trimmed by 7 bases and the J gene end by 1 base; junction bases not matched to a gene: 9. The chain carries TRBV11-3 and TRBJ2-2; 7 nucleotides align to TRBD2. The sequence was obtained from a man aged 55 to 70 in good health and CMV-seropositive. Sequenced material: PBMCs. The CDR3 is CASTPGLIENTGELFF. The CDR3 DNA sequence: TGTGCCAGCACCCCGGGACTAATAGAGAACACCGGGGAGCTGTTTTTT.